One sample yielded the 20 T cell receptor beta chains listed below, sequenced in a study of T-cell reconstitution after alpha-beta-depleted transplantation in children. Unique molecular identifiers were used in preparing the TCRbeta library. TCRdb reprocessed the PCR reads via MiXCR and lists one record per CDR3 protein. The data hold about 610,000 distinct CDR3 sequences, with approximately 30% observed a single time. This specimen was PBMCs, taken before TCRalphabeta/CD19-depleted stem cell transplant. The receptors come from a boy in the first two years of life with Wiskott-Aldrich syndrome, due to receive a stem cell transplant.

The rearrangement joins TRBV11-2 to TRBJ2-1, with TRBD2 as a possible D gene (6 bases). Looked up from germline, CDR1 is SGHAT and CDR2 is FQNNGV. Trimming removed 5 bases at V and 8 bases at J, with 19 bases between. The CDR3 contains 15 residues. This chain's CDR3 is CASSHQEGTYHEQFF. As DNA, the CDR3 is TGTGCCAGCAGCCACCAAGAGGGGACTTACCATGAGCAGTTCTTC.

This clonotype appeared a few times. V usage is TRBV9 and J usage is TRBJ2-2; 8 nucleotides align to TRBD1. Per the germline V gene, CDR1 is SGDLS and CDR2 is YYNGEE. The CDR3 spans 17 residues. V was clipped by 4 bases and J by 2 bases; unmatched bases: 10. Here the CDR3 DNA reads TGTGCCAGCAGCAAAGGACAGGGAACTCCAAACACCGGGGAGCTGTTTTTT. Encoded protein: CASSKGQGTPNTGELFF.

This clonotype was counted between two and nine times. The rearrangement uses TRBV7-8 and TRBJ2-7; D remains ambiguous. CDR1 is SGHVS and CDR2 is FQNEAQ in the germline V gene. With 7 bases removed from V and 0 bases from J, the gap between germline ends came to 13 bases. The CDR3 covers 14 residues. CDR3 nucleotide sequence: TGTGCCAGCAAACTCCGCGGCAACTCCTACGAGCAGTACTTC. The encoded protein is CASKLRGNSYEQYF.

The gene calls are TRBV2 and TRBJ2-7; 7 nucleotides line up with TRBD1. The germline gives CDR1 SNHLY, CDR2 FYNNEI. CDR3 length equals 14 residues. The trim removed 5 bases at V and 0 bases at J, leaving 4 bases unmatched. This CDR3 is CASSPYRGSYEQYF. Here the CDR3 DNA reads TGTGCCAGCAGTCCCTACAGGGGCTCCTACGAGCAGTACTTC.

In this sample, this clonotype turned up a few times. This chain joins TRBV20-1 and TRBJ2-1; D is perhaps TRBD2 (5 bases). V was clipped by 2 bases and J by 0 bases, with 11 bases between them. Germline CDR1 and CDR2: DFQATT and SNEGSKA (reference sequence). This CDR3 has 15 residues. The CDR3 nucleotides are TGCAGTGCTAGATTACTAGTCGGCTCCTACAATGAGCAGTTCTTC. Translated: CSARLLVGSYNEQFF.

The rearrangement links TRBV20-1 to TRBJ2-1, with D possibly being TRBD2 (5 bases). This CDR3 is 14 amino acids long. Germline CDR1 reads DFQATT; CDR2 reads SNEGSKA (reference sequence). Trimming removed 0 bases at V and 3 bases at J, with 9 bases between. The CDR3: CSARDQDFYNEQFF. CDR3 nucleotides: TGCAGTGCTAGAGATCAGGACTTCTACAATGAGCAGTTCTTC.

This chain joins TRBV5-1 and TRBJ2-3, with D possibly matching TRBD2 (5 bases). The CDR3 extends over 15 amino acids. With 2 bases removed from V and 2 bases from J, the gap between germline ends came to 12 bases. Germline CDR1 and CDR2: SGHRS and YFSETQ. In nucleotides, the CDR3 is TGCGCCAGCAGCTTTCGGGATCCTGACACAGATACGCAGTATTTT. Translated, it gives CASSFRDPDTDTQYF. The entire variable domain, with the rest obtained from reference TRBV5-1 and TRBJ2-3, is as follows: KAGVTQTPRYLIKTRGQQVTLSCSPISGHRSVSWYQQTPGQGLQFLFEYFSETQRNKGNFPGRFSGRQFSNSRSEMNVSTLELGDSALYLCASSFRDPDTDTQYFGPGTRLTVL.

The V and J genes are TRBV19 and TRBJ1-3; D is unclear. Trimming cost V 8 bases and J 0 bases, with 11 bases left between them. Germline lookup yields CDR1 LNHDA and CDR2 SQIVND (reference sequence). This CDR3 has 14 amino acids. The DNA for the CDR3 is TGTGCCAGTCGGACTGTCGTCTCTGGAAACACCATATATTTT. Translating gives CASRTVVSGNTIYF.

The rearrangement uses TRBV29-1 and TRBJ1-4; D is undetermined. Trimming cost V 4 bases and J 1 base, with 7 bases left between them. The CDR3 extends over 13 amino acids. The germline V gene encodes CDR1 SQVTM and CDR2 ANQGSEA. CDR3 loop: CSVATVTNEKLFF. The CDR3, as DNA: TGCAGCGTTGCGACGGTAACTAATGAAAAACTGTTTTTT.

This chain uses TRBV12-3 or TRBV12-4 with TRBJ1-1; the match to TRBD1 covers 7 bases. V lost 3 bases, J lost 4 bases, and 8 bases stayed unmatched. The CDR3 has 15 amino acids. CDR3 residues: CASSFVEQGGTEAFF. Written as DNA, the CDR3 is TGTGCCAGCAGTTTTGTGGAGCAGGGGGGCACTGAAGCTTTCTTT.

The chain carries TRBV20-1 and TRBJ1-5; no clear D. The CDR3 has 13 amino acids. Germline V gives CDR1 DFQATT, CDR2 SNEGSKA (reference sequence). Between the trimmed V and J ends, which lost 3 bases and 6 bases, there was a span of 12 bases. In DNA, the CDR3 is TGCAGTGCTAGGAGGGCGATTAGTCAGCCCCAGCATTTT. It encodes CSARRAISQPQHF.

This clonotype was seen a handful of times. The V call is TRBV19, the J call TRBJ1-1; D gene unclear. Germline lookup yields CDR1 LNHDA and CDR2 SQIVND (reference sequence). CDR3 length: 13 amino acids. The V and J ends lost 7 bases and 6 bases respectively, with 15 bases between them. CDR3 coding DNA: TGTGCCAGTAAGGTCAAGGGCTCGGCTGAAGCTTTCTTT. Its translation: CASKVKGSAEAFF.

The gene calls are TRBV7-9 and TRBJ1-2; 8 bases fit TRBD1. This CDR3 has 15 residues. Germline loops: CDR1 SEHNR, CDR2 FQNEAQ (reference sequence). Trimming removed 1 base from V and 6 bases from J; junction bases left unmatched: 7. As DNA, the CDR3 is TGTGCCAGCAGCTTAGGGACAGGGAGAGGCGATGGCTACACCTTC. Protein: CASSLGTGRGDGYTF. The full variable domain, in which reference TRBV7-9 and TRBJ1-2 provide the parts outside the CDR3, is DTGVSQNPRHKITKRGQNVTFRCDPISEHNRLYWYRQTLGQGPEFLTYFQNEAQLEKSRLLSDRFSAERPKGSFSTLEIQRTEQGDSAMYLCASSLGTGRGDGYTFGSGTRLTVV.

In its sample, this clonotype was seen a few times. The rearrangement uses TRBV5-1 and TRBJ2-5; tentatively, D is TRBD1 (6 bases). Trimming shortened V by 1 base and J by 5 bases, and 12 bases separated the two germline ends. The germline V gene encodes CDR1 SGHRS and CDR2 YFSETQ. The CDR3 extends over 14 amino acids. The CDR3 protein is CASSLQGPLETQYF. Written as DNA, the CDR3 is TGCGCCAGCAGCTTGCAGGGGCCGTTGGAGACCCAGTACTTC. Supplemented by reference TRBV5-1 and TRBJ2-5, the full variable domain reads KAGVTQTPRYLIKTRGQQVTLSCSPISGHRSVSWYQQTPGQGLQFLFEYFSETQRNKGNFPGRFSGRQFSNSRSEMNVSTLELGDSALYLCASSLQGPLETQYFGPGTRLLVL.

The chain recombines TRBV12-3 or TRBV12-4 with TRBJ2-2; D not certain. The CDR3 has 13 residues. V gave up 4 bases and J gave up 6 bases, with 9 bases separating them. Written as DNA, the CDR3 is TGTGCCAGCAGTTCCCCAAACCCCGGGGAGCTGTTTTTT. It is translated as CASSSPNPGELFF.

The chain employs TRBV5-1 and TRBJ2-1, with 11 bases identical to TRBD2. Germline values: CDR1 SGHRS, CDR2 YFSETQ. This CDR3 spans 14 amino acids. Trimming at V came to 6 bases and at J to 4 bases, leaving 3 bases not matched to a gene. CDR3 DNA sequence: TGCGCCAGCAAGGGACTAGCGGAATACAATGAGCAGTTCTTC. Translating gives CASKGLAEYNEQFF.

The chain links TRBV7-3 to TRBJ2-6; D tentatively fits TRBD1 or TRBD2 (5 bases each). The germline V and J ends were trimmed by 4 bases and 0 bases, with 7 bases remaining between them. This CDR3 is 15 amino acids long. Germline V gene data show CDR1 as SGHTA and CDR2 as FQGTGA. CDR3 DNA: TGTGCCAGCAGCTCCGGGACCTCTGGGGCCAACGTCCTGACTTTC. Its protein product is CASSSGTSGANVLTF. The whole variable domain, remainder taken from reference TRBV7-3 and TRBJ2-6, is GAGVSQTPSNKVTEKGKYVELRCDPISGHTALYWYRQSLGQGPEFLIYFQGTGAADDSGLPNDRFFAVRPEGSVSTLKIQRTERGDSAVYLCASSSGTSGANVLTFGAGSRLTVL.

This CDR3 is CASSYQGVSGNTIYF. For the CDR3, the DNA is TGTGCCAGCAGTTACCAGGGGGTCTCTGGAAACACCATATATTTT. The J gene is TRBJ1-3, the V gene TRBV6-5, with 7 positions matching TRBD1. Unmatched junction bases numbered 1, after V lost 2 bases and J lost 0 bases. This CDR3 contains 15 residues. Germline-derived CDR1 and CDR2 are MNHEY and SVGAGI.

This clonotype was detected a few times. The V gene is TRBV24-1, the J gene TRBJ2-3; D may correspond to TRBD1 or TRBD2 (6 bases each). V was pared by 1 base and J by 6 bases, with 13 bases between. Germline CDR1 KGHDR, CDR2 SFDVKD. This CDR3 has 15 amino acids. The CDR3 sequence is CATSDLGGRRDTQYF. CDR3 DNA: TGTGCCACCAGTGATTTAGGGGGGCGCAGGGATACGCAGTATTTT.

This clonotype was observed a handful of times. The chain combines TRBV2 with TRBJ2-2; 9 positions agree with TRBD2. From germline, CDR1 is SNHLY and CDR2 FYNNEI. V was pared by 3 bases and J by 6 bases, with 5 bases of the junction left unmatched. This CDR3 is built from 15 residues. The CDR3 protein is CASSERTSAPGELFF. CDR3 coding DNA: TGTGCCAGCAGTGAGCGGACTAGCGCCCCCGGGGAGCTGTTTTTT.